Following are 20 T cell receptor beta chains from one sample sequenced in a study of shared clonotypes between healthy human individuals. Clones were sequenced by immunoSEQ multiplex PCR, and TCRdb holds only the in-frame ones, with some missing. In the table there are about 750,000 clones, more than 85% of which are singletons. Positive CCR7 selection of CD45RO-negative cells yielded the naive CD8 cells, and terminally differentiated effector memory CD45RA+ cells were excluded. The specimen was naive CD8+ T cells sorted from blood. The receptor source for this set is a young man in good health.

CDR3 sequence (DNA): TGTGCCAGCAGTTCGAGACAGGGCAATCAGCCCCAGCATTTT. This encodes CASSSRQGNQPQHF. The V gene is TRBV6-5, the J gene TRBJ1-5; D may be TRBD1 (6 bases). The length of the CDR3 is 14 residues. V gave up 4 bases and J gave up 2 bases, with 9 bases separating them. Germline CDR1 MNHEY, CDR2 SVGAGI.

V usage is TRBV27 and J usage is TRBJ2-1; D may be TRBD2 (6 bases). V lost 5 bases and J 0 bases, leaving 11 bases between the germline ends. This CDR3 is 15 amino acids long. Germline CDR1 reads MNHEY; CDR2 reads SMNVEV (reference sequence). The CDR3 sequence is CASSNYGGSYNEQFF. For the CDR3, the DNA is TGTGCCAGCAGTAACTACGGGGGCTCCTACAATGAGCAGTTCTTC.

This sequence joins TRBV7-9 and TRBJ2-1; D may be TRBD2 (5 bases). The germline V and J ends were trimmed by 1 base and 9 bases, with 7 bases remaining between them. Germline lookup yields CDR1 SEHNR and CDR2 FQNEAQ (reference sequence). The CDR3 spans 12 residues. The DNA for the CDR3 is TGTGCCAGCAGCTTAGAAGCGGCTGAGCAGTTCTTC. It is translated as CASSLEAAEQFF.

The chain carries TRBV27 and TRBJ1-2; D is uncertain. Germline V gene sequence: CDR1 MNHEY, CDR2 SMNVEV (reference sequence). This CDR3 has 13 residues. The ends were cut back, 4 bases at V and 6 bases at J, with 12 bases in the middle. The CDR3 is CASSSGVTDGYTF. DNA of the CDR3: TGTGCCAGCAGTTCCGGGGTAACTGATGGCTACACCTTC.

The J gene is TRBJ2-3, the V gene TRBV29-1, with D perhaps TRBD2 (6 bases). CDR3 length: 16 residues. CDR1 and CDR2 (germline): SQVTM, ANQGSEA. V dropped 5 bases and J dropped 3 bases, with 21 bases sitting between them. DNA of the CDR3: TGCAGCGTTCACAACCCGTCGGGGGTGACAACAGATACGCAGTATTTT. Translation: CSVHNPSGVTTDTQYF.

The chain uses TRBV9 and TRBJ2-7; 7 positions agree with TRBD2. Germline assignment: CDR1 SGDLS and CDR2 YYNGEE. V shed 4 bases and J 7 bases; nucleotides not matched to a gene: 20. This CDR3 contains 17 residues. The CDR3 DNA reads TGTGCCAGCAGCCCACTGGGTTCGGGCCGGGAGGTAGAAGAGCAGTACTTC. It specifies CASSPLGSGREVEEQYF.

The V and J genes are TRBV28 and TRBJ2-2; D is unclear. CDR1 is MDHEN, CDR2 SYDVKM, per germline. The V end lost 2 bases, the J end lost 1 base, and 14 bases lay between the germline ends. CDR3 size: 17 residues. The CDR3 protein is CASSLVLGGLNTGELFF. The DNA of the CDR3 is TGTGCCAGCAGTTTAGTTCTTGGCGGTTTGAACACCGGGGAGCTGTTTTTT.

The chain couples TRBV27 to TRBJ1-1; no clear D gene. V lost 3 bases and J 0 bases, leaving 8 bases between the germline ends. This CDR3 contains 14 residues. Per germline, CDR1 MNHEY and CDR2 SMNVEV (reference sequence). CDR3 protein: CASSFGLLNTEAFF. CDR3 nucleotide sequence: TGTGCCAGCAGTTTTGGGCTACTGAACACTGAAGCTTTCTTT.

The genes are TRBV5-5 and TRBJ2-7; 10 bases match TRBD2. Germline V gene lookup returns CDR1 SGHKS and CDR2 YYEKEE (reference sequence). V lost 3 bases to trimming and J lost 3 bases; unmatched junction nucleotides: 12. CDR3 size: 17 residues. The CDR3 sequence is CASSSTNGTSEYYEQYF. The CDR3 nucleotides read TGTGCCAGCAGCTCTACCAATGGGACTAGCGAATACTACGAGCAGTACTTC.

V is TRBV29-1 and J is TRBJ1-1; D gene ambiguous. The V gene lost 2 bases and the J gene lost 6 bases, with 10 bases spanning the gap. This CDR3 region has 12 residues. From germline, CDR1 is SQVTM and CDR2 ANQGSEA. The CDR3 DNA reads TGCAGCGTTGAAACTTCTAGGCCTGAAGCTTTCTTT. Amino acids: CSVETSRPEAFF. Combining the CDR3 with reference TRBV29-1 and TRBJ1-1 gives the whole variable domain SAVISQKPSRDICQRGTSLTIQCQVDSQVTMMFWYRQQPGQSLTLIATANQGSEATYESGFVIDKFPISRPNLTFSTLTVSNMSPEDSSIYLCSVETSRPEAFFGQGTRLTVV.

The chain employs TRBV7-9 and TRBJ1-1; D ambiguous. CDR3 length: 14 residues. Germline CDR1 and CDR2: SEHNR and FQNEAQ (reference sequence). The V end lost 1 base, the J end lost 4 bases, and 10 bases lay between the germline ends. The CDR3 spells CASSLDGASTEAFF. The DNA for the CDR3 is TGTGCCAGCAGCTTAGATGGAGCGAGCACTGAAGCTTTCTTT.

Only one count was recorded for this clone. V gene TRBV9 combines with J gene TRBJ1-3; perhaps TRBD1 as D (5 bases). The V gene lost 3 bases and the J gene lost 3 bases, with 13 bases spanning the gap. The germline CDR1 and CDR2 sequences are SGDLS and YYNGEE. The CDR3 covers 15 residues. CDR3 region: CASSGGGVVGNTIYF. The CDR3 nucleotides are TGTGCCAGCAGCGGGGGAGGGGTAGTTGGAAACACCATATATTTT.

The chain is built from TRBV6-5 and TRBJ2-5, with 10 positions matching TRBD1. CDR1 and CDR2 from the germline V gene are MNHEY and SVGAGI. Losses at the gene ends were 6 bases for V and 4 bases for J; bases not matched to a gene: 8. The CDR3 spans 15 residues. The CDR3 DNA is TGTGCCAGCAGATCAGGGACAGGGGCGGCAGAGACCCAGTACTTC. This translates into CASRSGTGAAETQYF.

This rearrangement joins TRBV14 to TRBJ1-2, with 9 positions matching TRBD1. Germline lookup yields CDR1 SGHDN and CDR2 FVKESK. V lost 1 base and J lost 3; bases outside the gene matches: 3. The CDR3 spans 15 residues. CDR3 in amino acids: CASSQGGTGYYGYTF. Here the CDR3 DNA reads TGTGCCAGCAGCCAAGGCGGGACAGGGTACTATGGCTACACCTTC.

This clone was found once. Other DNA sequences in this specimen translate into the identical CDR3. The V and J genes are TRBV5-6 and TRBJ1-1; no reliable D call. The CDR3 is made up of 13 amino acids. Trimming shortened V by 2 bases and J by 0 bases, and 5 bases separated the two germline ends. Germline CDR1 and CDR2: SGHDT and YYEEEE. CDR3 in amino acids: CASSLALNTEAFF. CDR3 DNA sequence: TGTGCCAGCAGCTTAGCGCTGAACACTGAAGCTTTCTTT.

This chain connects TRBV6-5 to TRBJ2-2, with 8 bases identical to TRBD1. Germline V gives CDR1 MNHEY, CDR2 SVGAGI. J gave up 4 bases and V 6 bases, and 7 bases lay outside the gene matches. CDR3 length equals 15 residues. CDR3 sequence (DNA): TGTGCCAGCAGGACAGGGGTCAGTAGCACCGGGGAGCTGTTTTTT. Protein sequence: CASRTGVSSTGELFF.

This chain connects TRBV27 to TRBJ1-5; tentative D call: TRBD1 (5 bases). The CDR3 spans 15 residues. V was trimmed by 3 bases and J by 9 bases, leaving 18 bases between them. Germline V lookup: CDR1 MNHEY, CDR2 SMNVEV (reference sequence). CDR3 amino acids: CASSLGQGRGWPQHF. CDR3 nucleotide sequence: TGTGCCAGCAGTTTGGGGCAAGGTCGGGGGTGGCCCCAGCATTTT.

The gene calls are TRBV5-6 and TRBJ2-7; 7 bases agree with TRBD1. CDR3 length: 11 residues. Trimming took 4 bases from V and 5 from J; bases not matched to a gene: 0. CDR1 is SGHDT and CDR2 is YYEEEE in the germline V gene. The CDR3 spells CASSDRDEQYF. The CDR3 bases are TGTGCCAGCAGCGACAGGGACGAGCAGTACTTC.

CDR3 region: CASSPGTQRFYEQYF. In DNA, the CDR3 is TGTGCCAGCTCACCCGGGACCCAAAGATTCTACGAGCAGTACTTC. This chain joins TRBV18 and TRBJ2-7, with D tentatively TRBD1 or TRBD2 (5 bases each). The CDR3 is 15 amino acids. V was cut by 3 bases and J by 3 bases, with 15 bases left in between. CDR1 KGHSH and CDR2 LQKENI come from the germline V gene.

The rearrangement joins TRBV14 to TRBJ2-2; weak D call: TRBD1 (6 bases). The germline V gene has CDR1 SGHDN and CDR2 FVKESK. This CDR3 contains 17 residues. V was pared by 0 bases and J by 4 bases, with 15 bases between. CDR3 loop: CASSQETGTLATGELFF. As DNA, the CDR3 is TGTGCCAGCAGCCAAGAGACGGGGACATTAGCCACCGGGGAGCTGTTTTTT.